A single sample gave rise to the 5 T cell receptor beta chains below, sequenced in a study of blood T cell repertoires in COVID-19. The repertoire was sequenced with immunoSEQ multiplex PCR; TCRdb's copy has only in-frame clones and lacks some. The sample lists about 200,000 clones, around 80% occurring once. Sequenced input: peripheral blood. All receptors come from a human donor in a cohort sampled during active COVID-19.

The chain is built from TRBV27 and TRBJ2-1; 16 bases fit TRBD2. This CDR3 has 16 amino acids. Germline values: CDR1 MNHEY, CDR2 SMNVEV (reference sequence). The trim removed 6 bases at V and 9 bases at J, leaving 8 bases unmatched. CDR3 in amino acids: CASSSGTSGRAIEQFF. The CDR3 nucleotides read TGTGCCAGCAGCTCCGGGACTAGCGGGAGGGCCATTGAGCAGTTCTTC.

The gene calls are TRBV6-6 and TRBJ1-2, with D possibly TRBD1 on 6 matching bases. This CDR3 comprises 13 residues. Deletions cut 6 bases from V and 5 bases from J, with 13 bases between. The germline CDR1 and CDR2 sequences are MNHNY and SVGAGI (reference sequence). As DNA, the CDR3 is TGTGCCAGCAGCTCTACAGGGCTGTATGGCTACACCTTC. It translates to CASSSTGLYGYTF.

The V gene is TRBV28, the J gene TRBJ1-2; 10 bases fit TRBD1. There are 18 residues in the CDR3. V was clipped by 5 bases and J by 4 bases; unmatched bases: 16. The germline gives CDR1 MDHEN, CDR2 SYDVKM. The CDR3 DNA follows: TGTGCCAGCAGTCCACCCAACCTCGGACAGGGGGGTAGCTATGGCTACACCTTC. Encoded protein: CASSPPNLGQGGSYGYTF.

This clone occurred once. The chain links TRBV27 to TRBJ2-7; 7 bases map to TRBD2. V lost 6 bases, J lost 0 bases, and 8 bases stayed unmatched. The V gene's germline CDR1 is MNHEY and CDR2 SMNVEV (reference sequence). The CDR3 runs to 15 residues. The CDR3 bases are TGTGCCAGCAGCCCCCGGACTAGTTCCTCCTACGAGCAGTACTTC. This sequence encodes CASSPRTSSSYEQYF.

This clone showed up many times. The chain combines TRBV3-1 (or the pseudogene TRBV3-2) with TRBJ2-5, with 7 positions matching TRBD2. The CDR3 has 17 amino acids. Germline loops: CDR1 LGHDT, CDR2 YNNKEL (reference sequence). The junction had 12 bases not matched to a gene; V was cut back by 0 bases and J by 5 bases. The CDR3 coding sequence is TGTGCCAGCAGCCAAGATATGAGGGAGGGGCTATTGGAGACCCAGTACTTC. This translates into CASSQDMREGLLETQYF.